This paragraph reports one T cell receptor beta chain. The Seattle patients, enrolled during active infection, were followed longitudinally. The data derive from a study of blood T cell repertoires in COVID-19. Whole-study context: The cDNA or gDNA used as material had been derived from T cells, B-cell-depleted T cells, or PBMCs.

Method: immunoSEQ multiplex PCR; TCRdb's copy keeps in-frame clones and lacks some. This table has hundreds of thousands of clones, 65% to 90% appearing once. V dropped 3 bases and J dropped 0 bases, with 9 bases sitting between them. This CDR3 contains 15 residues. In germline, CDR1 is SGHDN, CDR2 FVKESK. The gene calls are TRBV14 and TRBJ1-3; D gene unclear. Sequencing was performed on peripheral blood. The clonotype was recovered from a woman aged 60-75 years with COVID-19, enrolled during active disease. The CDR3 region is CASSHTSISGNTIYF. In DNA, the CDR3 is TGTGCCAGCAGCCACACAAGTATCTCTGGAAACACCATATATTTT.